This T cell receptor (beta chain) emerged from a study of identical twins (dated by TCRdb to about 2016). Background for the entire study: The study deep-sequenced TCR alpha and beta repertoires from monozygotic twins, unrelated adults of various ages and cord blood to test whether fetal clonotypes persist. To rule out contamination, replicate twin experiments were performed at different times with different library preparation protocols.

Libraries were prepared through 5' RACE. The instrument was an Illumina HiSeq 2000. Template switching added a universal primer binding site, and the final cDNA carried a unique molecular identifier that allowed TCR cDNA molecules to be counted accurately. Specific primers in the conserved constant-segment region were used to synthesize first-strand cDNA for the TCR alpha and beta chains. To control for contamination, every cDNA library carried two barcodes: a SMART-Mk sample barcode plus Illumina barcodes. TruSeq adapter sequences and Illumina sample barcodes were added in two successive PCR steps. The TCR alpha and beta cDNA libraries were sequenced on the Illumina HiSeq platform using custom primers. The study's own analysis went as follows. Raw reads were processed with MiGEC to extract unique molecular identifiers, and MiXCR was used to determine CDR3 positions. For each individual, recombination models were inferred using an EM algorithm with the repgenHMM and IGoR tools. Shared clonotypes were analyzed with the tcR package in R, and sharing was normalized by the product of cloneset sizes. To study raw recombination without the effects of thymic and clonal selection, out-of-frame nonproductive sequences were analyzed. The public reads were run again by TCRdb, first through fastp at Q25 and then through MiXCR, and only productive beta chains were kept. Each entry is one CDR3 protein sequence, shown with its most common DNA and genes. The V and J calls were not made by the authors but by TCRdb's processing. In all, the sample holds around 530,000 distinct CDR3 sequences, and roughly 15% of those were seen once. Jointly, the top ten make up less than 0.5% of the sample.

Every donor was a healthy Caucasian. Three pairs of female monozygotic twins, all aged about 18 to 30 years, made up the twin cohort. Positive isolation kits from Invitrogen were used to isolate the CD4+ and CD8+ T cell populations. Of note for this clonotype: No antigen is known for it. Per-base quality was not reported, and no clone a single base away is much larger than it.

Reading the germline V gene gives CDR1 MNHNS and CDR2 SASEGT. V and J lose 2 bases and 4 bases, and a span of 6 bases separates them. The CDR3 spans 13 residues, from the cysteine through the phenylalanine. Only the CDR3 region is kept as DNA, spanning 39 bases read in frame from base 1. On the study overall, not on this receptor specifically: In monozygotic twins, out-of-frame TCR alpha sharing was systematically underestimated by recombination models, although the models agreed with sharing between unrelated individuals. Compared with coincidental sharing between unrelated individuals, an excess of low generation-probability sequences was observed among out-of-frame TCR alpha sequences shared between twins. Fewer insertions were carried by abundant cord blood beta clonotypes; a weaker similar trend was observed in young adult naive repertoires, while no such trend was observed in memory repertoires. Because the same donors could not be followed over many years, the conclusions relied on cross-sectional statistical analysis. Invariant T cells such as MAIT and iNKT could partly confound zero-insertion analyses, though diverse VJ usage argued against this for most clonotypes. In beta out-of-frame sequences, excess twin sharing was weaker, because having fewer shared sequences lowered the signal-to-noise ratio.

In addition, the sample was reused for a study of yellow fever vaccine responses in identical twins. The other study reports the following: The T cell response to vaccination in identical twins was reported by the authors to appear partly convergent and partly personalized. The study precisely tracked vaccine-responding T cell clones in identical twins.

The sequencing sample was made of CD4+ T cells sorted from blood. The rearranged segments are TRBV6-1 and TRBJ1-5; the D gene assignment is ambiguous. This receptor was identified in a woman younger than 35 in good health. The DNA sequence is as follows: TGTGCCAGCAGTGAACGTTGGAATCAGCCCCAGCATTTT. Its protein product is CASSERWNQPQHF.